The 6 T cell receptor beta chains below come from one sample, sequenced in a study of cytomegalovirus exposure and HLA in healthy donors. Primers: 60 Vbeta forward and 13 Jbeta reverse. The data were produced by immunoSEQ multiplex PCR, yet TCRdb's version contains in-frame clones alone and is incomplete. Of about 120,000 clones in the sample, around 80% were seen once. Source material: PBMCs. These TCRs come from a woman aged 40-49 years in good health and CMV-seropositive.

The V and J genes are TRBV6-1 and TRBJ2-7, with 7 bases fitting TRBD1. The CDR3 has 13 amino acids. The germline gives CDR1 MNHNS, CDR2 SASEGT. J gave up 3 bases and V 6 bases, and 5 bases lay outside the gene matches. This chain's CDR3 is CASRGQSHYEQYF. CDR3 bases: TGTGCCAGCAGGGGACAGTCCCACTACGAGCAGTACTTC.

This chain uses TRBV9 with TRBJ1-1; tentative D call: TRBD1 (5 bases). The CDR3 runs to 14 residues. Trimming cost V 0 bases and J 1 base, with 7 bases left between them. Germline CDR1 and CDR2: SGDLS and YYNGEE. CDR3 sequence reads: CASSVAQGNTEAFF. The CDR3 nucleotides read TGTGCCAGCAGCGTAGCCCAGGGGAACACTGAAGCTTTCTTT.

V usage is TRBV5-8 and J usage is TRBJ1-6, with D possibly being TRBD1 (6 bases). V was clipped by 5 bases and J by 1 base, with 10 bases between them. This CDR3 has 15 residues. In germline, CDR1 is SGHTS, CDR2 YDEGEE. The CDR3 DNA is TGTGCCAGCAGGCGCAGGGGATCCTATAATTCACCCCTCCACTTT. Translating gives CASRRRGSYNSPLHF. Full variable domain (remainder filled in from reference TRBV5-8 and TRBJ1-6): EAGVTQSPTHLIKTRGQQATLRCSPISGHTSVYWYQQALGLGLQFLLWYDEGEERNRGNFPPRFSGRQFPNYSSELNVNALELEDSALYLCASRRRGSYNSPLHFGNGTRLTVT.

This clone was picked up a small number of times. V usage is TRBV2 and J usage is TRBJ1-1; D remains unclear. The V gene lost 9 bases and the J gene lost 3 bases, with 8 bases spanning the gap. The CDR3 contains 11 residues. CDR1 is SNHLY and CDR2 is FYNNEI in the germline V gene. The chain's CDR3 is CASSRDTEAFF. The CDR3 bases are TGTGCCAGTTCGAGGGACACTGAAGCTTTCTTT.

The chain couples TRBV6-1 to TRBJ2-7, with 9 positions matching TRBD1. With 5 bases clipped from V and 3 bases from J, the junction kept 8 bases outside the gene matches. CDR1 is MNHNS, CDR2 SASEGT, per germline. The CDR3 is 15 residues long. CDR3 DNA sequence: TGTGCCAGCAGTCTCCATGGGACAGGGTACTACGAGCAGTACTTC. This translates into CASSLHGTGYYEQYF.

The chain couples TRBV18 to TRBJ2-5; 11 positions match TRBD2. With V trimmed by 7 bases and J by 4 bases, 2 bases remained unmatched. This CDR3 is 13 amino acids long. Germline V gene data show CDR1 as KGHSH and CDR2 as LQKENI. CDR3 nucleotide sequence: TGTGCCAGCTTCGGACTAGCGGGAGAGACCCAGTACTTC. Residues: CASFGLAGETQYF.